Listed below are T cell receptor beta chains from one sample, sequenced in a study of identifying expanded T cells in peripheral blood. Repertoires were generated with immunoSEQ multiplex PCR, while TCRdb's copy carries only in-frame clones and drops some. This sample has roughly 63,000 clones, with about 80% found just once. Sequencing was done on a sample of blood. These receptors all stem from a person aged 18 to 69 in good health. Both conserved end residues are part of each CDR3. The D gene is left open where the match is weak. The size of a clone is reported for some rows only, either as once, few or many, or as a class for expanded clones.

- | TRBJ2-2 | - | TRBV5-8 | TGTGCCAGCAGCTTCAGGATTACGACCGGGGAGCTGTTTTTT | CASSFRITTGELFF
- | TRBJ2-1 | - | TRBV12-5 | TGTGCTAGTGGTTCGCATATCGAGCGGGCAAACAATGAGCAGTTCTTC | CASGSHIERANNEQFF
TRBD1 | TRBJ1-5 | - | TRBV28 | TGTGCCAGCAGTTCCGGACAGGGGAATAATCAGCCCCAGCATTTT | CASSSGQGNNQPQHF
TRBD2 | TRBJ2-5 | - | TRBV2 | TGTGCCAGCAGCCCTGGACTAGCGGGATTAGCCGAGACCCAGTACTTC | CASSPGLAGLAETQYF
TRBD2 | TRBJ2-7 | - | TRBV7-8 | TGTGCCAGCAGCTTAGAAGCGGGAGGGGTAGGCGAGCAGTACTTC | CASSLEAGGVGEQYF
- | TRBJ2-7 | few | TRBV4-1 | TGCGCCAGCAGCCAAGAGACTTCCTACGAGCAGTACTTC | CASSQETSYEQYF
- | TRBJ1-1 | - | TRBV19 | TGTGCCAGCAAGGTTCCAGGGTACACTGAAGCTTTCTTT | CASKVPGYTEAFF
- | TRBJ1-2 | - | TRBV2 | TGTGCCAGCAGTGAGGGGGATAGCGATGGCTACACCTTC | CASSEGDSDGYTF
- | TRBJ2-2 | - | TRBV5-1 | TGCGCCAGCAGCTTTGACGGGGGGAACACCGGGGAGCTGTTTTTT | CASSFDGGNTGELFF
- | TRBJ2-1 | - | TRBV5-6 | TGTGCCAGCAGCTTGCTAGAGTCGCAGTTCTTC | CASSLLESQFF
TRBD1 | TRBJ2-1 | - | TRBV19 | TGTGCCAGTACCCGGACAGGGGGGCACAATGAGCAGTTCTTC | CASTRTGGHNEQFF
- | TRBJ1-1 | - | TRBV12-2 | TGTGCAAGTCGCCCAAAGATTTTATTGGACAGGCTGACAGGACAGAACACTGAAGCTTTCTTT | CASRPKILLDRLTGQNTEAFF
TRBD2 | TRBJ2-2 | - | TRBV27 | TGTGCCAGCAGTTTTGCCGGGGGGGCCTCCGCCGGGGAGCTGTTTTTT | CASSFAGGASAGELFF
TRBD2 | TRBJ2-7 | - | TRBV6-1 | TGTGCCAGCAGGAAGCGGGAGGTCTCCTACGAGCAGTACTTC | CASRKREVSYEQYF